The clone carrying this T cell receptor beta chain was observed at least ten times. Its antigen is as yet unknown. The junction and the germline gene differ at one end; a read error may be behind it. These data originate in a study of T cells in Graves' hyperthyroidism and ophthalmopathy. Lactation, pregnancy, other autoimmune disease or uncontrolled infection excluded patients. Diagnoses were established using clinical symptoms, serum thyroxine and TRAb, thyroid ultrasound and orbital computed tomography. CDR1 is SGHRS and CDR2 is YFSETQ in the germline V gene. This CDR3 contains 14 residues. Study-wide results and caveats: Ophthalmopathy was predicted by the model a median of approximately six months ahead of onset. Blood samples included most of the expanded thyroid clonotypes exceeding 0.001.

TCR beta CDR3 region amplification was performed from RNA transcripts. When the TCR CDR3 underwent first-round RT-PCR, the HTBI primer set was used. MiXCR, run by TCRdb on the multiplex PCR reads, gives a single entry per CDR3 protein. The data hold 800,000 or so distinct CDR3 sequences, with roughly 40% observed a single time. Sequencing input: blood. This sequence was found in a man younger than 35 with Graves' hyperthyroidism. The chain joins TRBV5-1 to TRBJ2-7, with TRBD1 identical over 7 bases. The CDR3 is CASSWDSPSDEQYF. The CDR3 nucleotides read TGCGCCAGCAGCTGGGACAGTCCCTCCGACGAGCAGTACTTC.